This entry features one T cell receptor beta chain sequence. Its matching antigen is unknown. This sample stems from a study of T cell responses to AZD1222 COVID-19 vaccine. Study-wide results and limits: Researchers took repertoire samples only after the peak T cell response had come. Epitopes outside B.1.351 and B.1.1.7 mutated regions reportedly drew nearly half of spike TCRs. Possibly, clonal diversity was underestimated; donors were largely white British and included more females.

Using immunoSEQ multiplex PCR, the repertoire was profiled, and TCRdb retains in-frame clones only, with some absent. This table holds 180,000 or so clones, less than 95% found once. The germline V gene encodes CDR1 MGHRA and CDR2 YSYEKL. Trimming took off 0 bases at V and 7 bases at J, with 13 bases between the two ends. CDR3 length: 15 residues. Specimen: peripheral blood, collected on day 0 of AZD1222 vaccination. This clonotype originated in an adult in good health. V is TRBV4-1 and J is TRBJ1-5, with D uncertain. In nucleotides, the CDR3 is TGCGCCAGCAGCCAAGATCAGAGGTTTGTCCAGCCCCAGCATTTT. Amino acid sequence: CASSQDQRFVQPQHF.